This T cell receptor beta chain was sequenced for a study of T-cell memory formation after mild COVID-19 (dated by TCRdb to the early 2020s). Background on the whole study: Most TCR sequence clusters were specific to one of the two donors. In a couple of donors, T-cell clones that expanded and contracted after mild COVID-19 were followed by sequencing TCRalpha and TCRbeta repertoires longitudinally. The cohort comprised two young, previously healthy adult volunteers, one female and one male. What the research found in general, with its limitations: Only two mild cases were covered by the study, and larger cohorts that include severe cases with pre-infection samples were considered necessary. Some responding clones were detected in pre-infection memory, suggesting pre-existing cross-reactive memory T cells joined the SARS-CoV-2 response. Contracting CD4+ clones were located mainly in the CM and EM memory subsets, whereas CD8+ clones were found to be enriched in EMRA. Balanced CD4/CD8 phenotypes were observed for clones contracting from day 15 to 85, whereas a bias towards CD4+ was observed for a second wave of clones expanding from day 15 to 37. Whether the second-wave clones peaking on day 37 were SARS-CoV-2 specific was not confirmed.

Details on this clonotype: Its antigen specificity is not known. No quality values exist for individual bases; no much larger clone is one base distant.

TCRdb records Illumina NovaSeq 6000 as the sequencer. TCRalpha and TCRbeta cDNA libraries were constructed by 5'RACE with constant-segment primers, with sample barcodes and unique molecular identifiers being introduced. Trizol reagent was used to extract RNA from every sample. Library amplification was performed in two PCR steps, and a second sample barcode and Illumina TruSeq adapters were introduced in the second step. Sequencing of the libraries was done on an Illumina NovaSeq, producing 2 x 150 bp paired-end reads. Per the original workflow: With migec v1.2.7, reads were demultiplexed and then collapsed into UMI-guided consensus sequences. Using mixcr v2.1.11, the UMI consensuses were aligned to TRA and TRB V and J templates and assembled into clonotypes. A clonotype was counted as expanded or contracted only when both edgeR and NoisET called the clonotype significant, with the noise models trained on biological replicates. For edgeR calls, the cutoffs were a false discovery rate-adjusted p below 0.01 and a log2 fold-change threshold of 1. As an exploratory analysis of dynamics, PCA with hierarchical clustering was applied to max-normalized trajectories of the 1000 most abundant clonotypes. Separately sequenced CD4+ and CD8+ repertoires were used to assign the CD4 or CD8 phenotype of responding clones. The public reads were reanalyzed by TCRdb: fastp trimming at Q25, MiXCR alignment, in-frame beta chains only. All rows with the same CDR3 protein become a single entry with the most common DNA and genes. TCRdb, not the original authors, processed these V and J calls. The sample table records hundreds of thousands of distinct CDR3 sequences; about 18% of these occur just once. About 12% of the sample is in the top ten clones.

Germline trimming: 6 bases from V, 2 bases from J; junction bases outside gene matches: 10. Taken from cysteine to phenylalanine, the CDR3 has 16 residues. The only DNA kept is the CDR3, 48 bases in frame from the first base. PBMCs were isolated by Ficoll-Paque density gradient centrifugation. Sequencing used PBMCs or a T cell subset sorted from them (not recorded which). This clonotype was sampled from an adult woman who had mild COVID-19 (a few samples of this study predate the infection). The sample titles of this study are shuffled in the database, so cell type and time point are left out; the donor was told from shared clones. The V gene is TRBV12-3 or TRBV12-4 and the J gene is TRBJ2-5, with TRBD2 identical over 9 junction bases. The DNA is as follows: TGTGCCAGCAGCATTGGACTAGCGCGGGGGCAAGAGACCCAGTACTTC. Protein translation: CASSIGLARGQETQYF.